This T cell receptor (beta chain) derives from a study of control samples from healthy donors and cancer patients (dated by TCRdb to 2018 to 2021). From the germline V gene, CDR1 is SNHLY and CDR2 is FYNNEI. Trimming removed 8 bases from V and 0 bases from J, leaving 19 bases between the germline ends. The CDR3 covers 17 residues, taking in both the cysteine and the phenylalanine. Solely the CDR3 DNA is kept, with 51 bases framed from the first base. Remarks on this clone: Its antigen remains undetermined. Base qualities are not at hand, and no much larger clone is one base apart.

The method behind the library was the immunoSEQ multiplex PCR assay. Here the immuneACCESS table is served through TCRdb, limited to in-frame sequences with V and J called. Missing clones are a known gap in these copies; in checked studies unresolved V genes cover under half, and the rest lacks a known reason. The sample table lists around 100,000 clones, roughly 90% of them with a count of one. Approximately 20% of the sample rests with the top ten. This TCR derives from a man in his sixties with lung cancer. The chain was built from TRBV2 and TRBJ2-2, and TRBD1 may be the D gene, going by 6 matching bases. The sample was PBMCs. The nucleotide sequence reads as follows: TGTGCCAGCGTGGCAGGGGCCTCTCGCGCGAACACCGGGGAGCTGTTTTTT. Its amino acids are CASVAGASRANTGELFF.